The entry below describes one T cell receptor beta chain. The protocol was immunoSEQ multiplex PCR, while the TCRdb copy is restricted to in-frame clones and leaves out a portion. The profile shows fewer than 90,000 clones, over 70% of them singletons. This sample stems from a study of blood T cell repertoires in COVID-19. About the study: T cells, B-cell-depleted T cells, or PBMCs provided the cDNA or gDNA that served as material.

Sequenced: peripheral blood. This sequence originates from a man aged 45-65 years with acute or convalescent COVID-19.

Written as DNA, the CDR3 is TGCGCCAGCAGCCAAGGACCCTCCACAAGCGGGAGTAGGGAGACCCAGTACTTC. It codes for CASSQGPSTSGSRETQYF. V usage is TRBV4-3 and J usage is TRBJ2-5; TRBD2 aligns across 8 bases. Trimming removed 1 base from V and 5 bases from J; junction bases left unmatched: 15. This CDR3 is 18 amino acids long. The germline V gene has CDR1 LGHNA and CDR2 YSLEER.